The 18 T cell receptor beta chains given below trace back to one sample, sequenced in a study of blood T cell repertoires in COVID-19. The repertoire was sequenced with immunoSEQ multiplex PCR; TCRdb's copy has only in-frame clones and lacks some. The sample includes 120,000 to 150,000 clones, approximately 73% of them seen just once. Sequenced: peripheral blood. These receptors all stem from a man in his sixties with acute or convalescent COVID-19.

This clone was seen just once. The genes are TRBV19 and TRBJ2-1; TRBD2 matches 12 bases. This CDR3 is built from 16 residues. V was pared by 6 bases and J by 6 bases, with 9 bases of the junction left unmatched. Germline-derived CDR1 and CDR2 are LNHDA and SQIVND (reference sequence). The CDR3 is CASSGVLAGGPNEQFF. The CDR3 coding sequence is TGTGCCAGTAGCGGGGTACTAGCGGGAGGCCCCAATGAGCAGTTCTTC.

The V and J genes are TRBV30 and TRBJ2-1, with 8 positions matching TRBD2. The CDR3 spans 14 residues. Trimming at V came to 4 bases and at J to 5 bases, leaving 7 bases not matched to a gene. CDR1 and CDR2 from the germline V gene are GTSNPN and SVGIG (reference sequence). CDR3 loop: CAWTVGLADNEQFF. DNA for the CDR3: TGTGCCTGGACTGTAGGACTAGCAGACAATGAGCAGTTCTTC.

The rearrangement joins TRBV4-1 to TRBJ1-1, with 8 positions matching TRBD1. CDR3 length equals 14 residues. V trimming: 0 bases; J trimming: 11 bases; junction bases outside the gene matches: 8. Germline V gene sequence: CDR1 MGHRA, CDR2 YSYEKL. CDR3 in DNA: TGCGCCAGCAGCCAAGATTATCCCGACAGGGGTGCTTTCTTT. Translating gives CASSQDYPDRGAFF.

The chain joins TRBV29-1 to TRBJ1-5, with 9 bases that match TRBD1. Germline trimming cut 6 bases from V and 6 bases from J; bases unmatched to any gene: 6. The CDR3 is 13 residues long. Germline V gives CDR1 SQVTM, CDR2 ANQGSEA. The CDR3 is CSVGTGPGQPQHF. The CDR3 DNA reads as TGCAGCGTAGGGACAGGGCCGGGTCAGCCCCAGCATTTT.

This clone occurred a few times. J is TRBJ2-5 and V is TRBV19; TRBD1 aligns across 7 bases. CDR1 LNHDA and CDR2 SQIVND come from the germline V gene (reference sequence). V shed 7 bases and J 3 bases; nucleotides not matched to a gene: 8. This CDR3 contains 14 residues. Here the CDR3 reads CASKGYGTEETQYF. The DNA of the CDR3 is TGTGCCAGTAAGGGCTACGGGACAGAAGAGACCCAGTACTTC. The variable domain in full, completed from reference TRBV19 and TRBJ2-5, reads DGGITQSPKYLFRKEGQNVTLSCEQNLNHDAMYWYRQDPGQGLRLIYYSQIVNDFQKGDIAEGYSVSREKKESFPLTVTSAQKNPTAFYLCASKGYGTEETQYFGPGTRLLVL.

The rearrangement links TRBV5-6 to TRBJ1-2, with a tentative D call TRBD1 (5 bases). This CDR3 has 14 residues. Looked up from germline, CDR1 is SGHDT and CDR2 is YYEEEE. The V and J ends lost 4 bases and 3 bases respectively, with 13 bases between them. The CDR3 DNA reads as TGTGCCAGCAGCCCTCTCAGGGCGGACTATGGCTACACCTTC. It is translated as CASSPLRADYGYTF.

Only a few counts were recorded for this clone. The chain recombines TRBV11-2 with TRBJ1-2; TRBD1 aligns across 9 bases. Germline V gives CDR1 SGHAT, CDR2 FQNNGV. The CDR3 spans 16 residues. V was pared by 1 base and J by 2 bases, with 5 bases of the junction left unmatched. The CDR3 bases are TGTGCCAGCAGCTTAGGCGGGACAGGGTCCAACTATGGCTACACCTTC. Translation gives CASSLGGTGSNYGYTF.

The chain is built from TRBV6-5 and TRBJ2-2; the match to TRBD2 covers 7 bases. J gave up 0 bases and V 6 bases, and 4 bases lay outside the gene matches. Germline CDR1 is MNHEY and CDR2 is SVGAGI. There are 15 residues in the CDR3. This chain's CDR3 is CASRAGTTNTGELFF. Written as DNA, the CDR3 is TGTGCCAGCAGGGCAGGGACTACGAACACCGGGGAGCTGTTTTTT.

The CDR3 is CASSLVGDGNTIYF. The CDR3 nucleotides are TGTGCCAGCAGCTTGGTCGGGGATGGAAACACCATATATTTT. J is TRBJ1-3 and V is TRBV5-4; D unresolved. From germline, CDR1 is SGHNT and CDR2 YYREEE (reference sequence). CDR3 length equals 14 residues. V lost 0 bases and J lost 3, with 7 bases in between.

There are a few counts of this clone. V is TRBV30 and J is TRBJ1-4, with D possibly being TRBD1 (6 bases). The CDR3 runs to 13 residues. Trimming left V 1 base short and J 5 bases short, with 8 bases between. The germline gives CDR1 GTSNPN, CDR2 SVGIG (reference sequence). The CDR3 protein is CAWSAGTNEKLFF. The CDR3 bases are TGTGCCTGGAGTGCAGGGACAAATGAAAAACTGTTTTTT.

In nucleotides, the CDR3 is TGCGCCAGCAGGGTGGGACAGGGGGCAGGAGATACGCAGTATTTT. This encodes CASRVGQGAGDTQYF. The V call is TRBV5-1, the J call TRBJ2-3; 12 bases are a match to TRBD1. Germline CDR1 reads SGHRS; CDR2 reads YFSETQ. The CDR3 runs 15 residues. V was clipped by 5 bases and J by 5 bases; unmatched bases: 6.

The chain combines TRBV18 with TRBJ1-2, with D hard to call. CDR1 and CDR2 from the germline V gene are KGHSH and LQKENI. The CDR3 extends over 13 amino acids. V lost 3 bases and J lost 9, with 14 bases in between. This CDR3 is CASSPDQDDRYTF. CDR3 nucleotides: TGTGCCAGCTCACCTGACCAGGATGATCGCTACACCTTC.

This clone has more than one count but fewer than ten. The chain joins TRBV7-8 to TRBJ2-5; TRBD2 might be the D (7 bases). V lost 5 bases and J lost 4, with 17 bases in between. The V gene's germline CDR1 is SGHVS and CDR2 FQNEAQ. The CDR3 covers 15 residues. The CDR3 spells CASSGGAGRGETQYF. The CDR3 DNA sequence: TGTGCCAGCAGCGGGGGGGCAGGGAGAGGAGAGACCCAGTACTTC.

This clone has a handful of counts. This chain links TRBV14 with TRBJ2-3, with D possibly matching TRBD2 (5 bases). Germline V gene data show CDR1 as SGHDN and CDR2 as FVKESK. With 0 bases removed from V and 4 bases from J, the gap between germline ends came to 8 bases. The length of the CDR3 is 14 residues. CDR3: CASSQDLRADTQYF. The DNA of the CDR3 is TGTGCCAGCAGCCAAGACCTGAGGGCAGATACGCAGTATTTT.

As for this clone: Other nucleotide sequences in the sample specify the same CDR3. The rearrangement links TRBV18 to TRBJ2-1; D not resolved. V lost 0 bases, J lost 6 bases, and 3 bases lay in between. The germline gives CDR1 KGHSH, CDR2 LQKENI. The CDR3 totals 12 residues. The CDR3 coding sequence is TGTGCCAGCTCACCACCACTCAATGAGCAGTTCTTC. It translates to CASSPPLNEQFF.

The chain couples TRBV27 to TRBJ2-7; 9 nucleotides align to TRBD1. V trimming: 5 bases; J trimming: 7 bases; junction bases outside the gene matches: 15. Germline V gene lookup returns CDR1 MNHEY and CDR2 SMNVEV (reference sequence). The CDR3 sequence is 16 residues long. The CDR3: CASSGTGHKGIWEQYF. The CDR3 coding sequence is TGTGCCAGCAGTGGGACAGGGCATAAAGGTATCTGGGAGCAGTACTTC.

The chain recombines TRBV7-8 with TRBJ2-7, with 11 nucleotides matching TRBD1. V trimming: 2 bases; J trimming: 5 bases; junction bases outside the gene matches: 2. The CDR3 is made up of 14 amino acids. Per germline, CDR1 SGHVS and CDR2 FQNEAQ. The CDR3 protein is CASSLWGQGDEQYF. CDR3 DNA sequence: TGTGCCAGCAGCTTATGGGGACAGGGGGACGAGCAGTACTTC.

The J gene is TRBJ2-1, the V gene TRBV28; 8 nucleotides match TRBD1. The CDR3 is 14 residues long. The J segment lost 4 bases and the V segment lost 5 bases, leaving 4 bases of the junction unmatched. Germline CDR1 and CDR2: MDHEN and SYDVKM. The CDR3 nucleotides read TGTGCCAGCAGTCGGGACAGGTTTTACAATGAGCAGTTCTTC. Its translation is CASSRDRFYNEQFF.